The 5 T cell receptor beta chains presented below share a single source sample, sequenced in a study of monozygotic twins with inflammatory bowel disease (dated by TCRdb to about 2019). Library method: 5' RACE. Sequencer: Illumina HiSeq 2500. The reads went through TCRdb reprocessing, and each CDR3 protein sequence gets one entry with no DNA. This sample's table carries around 450,000 distinct CDR3 sequences. Jointly, the top ten make up about 2.3% of the sample. The specimen sequenced was blood. These receptor sequences come from a human donor with ulcerative colitis or Crohn's disease, or a healthy co-twin of an affected twin (not recorded which).

This chain uses TRBV7-6 with TRBJ2-1; TCRdb proposes TRBD2, but this gene call is untestable without DNA. Looked up from germline, CDR1 is SGHVS and CDR2 is FNYEAQ. CDR3 length: 18 amino acids. CDR3 residues: CASSLYGVRRASYNEQFF.

This chain links TRBV2 with TRBJ1-6. Per germline, CDR1 SNHLY and CDR2 FYNNEI. The CDR3 totals 12 residues. The CDR3 loop reads CASSEAKSPLHF.

V gene TRBV5-1 combines with J gene TRBJ2-1; TCRdb's D gene call, TRBD2, goes unchecked for lack of DNA. Germline lookup yields CDR1 SGHRS and CDR2 YFSETQ. The CDR3 spans 15 residues. CDR3 amino acids: CASSLIAGGQNEQFF.

The chain couples TRBV10-3 to TRBJ1-4. The germline gives CDR1 ENHRY, CDR2 SYGVKD. CDR3 size: 14 residues. The CDR3 loop is CAISVRGVGEKLFF.

The chain joins TRBV4-1 to TRBJ2-1. The CDR3 runs to 16 residues. The germline CDR1 and CDR2 sequences are MGHRA and YSYEKL. This chain's CDR3 is CASSPQAGSSYNEQFF.